This T cell receptor (beta chain) is from a study of T cell responses to AZD1222 COVID-19 vaccine. Study-wide results and caveats: Clonal diversity may have been underestimated, and the donors were mostly white British, with more females than males. No day 14 peak samples; only post-peak repertoires were characterized. The CD4 TCRs associated with vaccination extended across spike and predominated at 160-218 and 743-854.

A word on this clone: Antigen unknown.

The CDR3 sequence is 14 residues long. CDR1 MDHEN and CDR2 SYDVKM come from the germline V gene. With 3 bases removed from V and 6 bases from J, the gap between germline ends came to 12 bases. This table comes from immunoSEQ multiplex PCR, and its TCRdb copy is limited to in-frame clones, with some not included. This table has around 99,000 clones, approximately 90% appearing once. Sequenced here: peripheral blood, sampled on day 0 of AZD1222 vaccination. V is TRBV28 and J is TRBJ2-1; D gene unclear. The receptor comes from an adult in good health. The CDR3 DNA follows: TGTGCCAGCAGTTTCCCTCCCCTCGGCAATGAGCAGTTCTTC. It specifies CASSFPPLGNEQFF. The entire variable domain, with the rest obtained from reference TRBV28 and TRBJ2-1, is as follows: DVKVTQSSRYLVKRTGEKVFLECVQDMDHENMFWYRQDPGLGLRLIYFSYDVKMKEKGDIPEGYSVSREKKERFSLILESASTNQTSMYLCASSFPPLGNEQFFGPGTRLTVL.